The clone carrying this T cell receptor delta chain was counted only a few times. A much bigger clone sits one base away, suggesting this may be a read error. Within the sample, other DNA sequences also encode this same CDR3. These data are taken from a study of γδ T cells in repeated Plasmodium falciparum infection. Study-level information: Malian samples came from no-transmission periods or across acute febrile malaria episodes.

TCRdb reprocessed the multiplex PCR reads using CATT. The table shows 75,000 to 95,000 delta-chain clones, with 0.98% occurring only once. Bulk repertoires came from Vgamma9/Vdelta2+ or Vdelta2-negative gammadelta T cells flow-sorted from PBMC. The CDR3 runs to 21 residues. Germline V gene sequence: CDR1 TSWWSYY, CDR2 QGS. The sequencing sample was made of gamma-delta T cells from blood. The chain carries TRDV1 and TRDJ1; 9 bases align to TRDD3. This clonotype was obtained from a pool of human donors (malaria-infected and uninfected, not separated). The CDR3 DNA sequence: TGTGCTCTTGGGGACCGCCCGTCGGGATGGAGGGGGATACCATCTATTGTTAAACTCATCTTC. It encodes CALGDRPSGWRGIPSIVKLIF.